This T cell receptor (beta chain) was sequenced for a study of blood T cell repertoires in COVID-19. About the study: Samples came from the United States, Italy and Spain, spanning acute and convalescent COVID-19. The cDNA or gDNA used as material had been derived from T cells, B-cell-depleted T cells, or PBMCs.

Authors' methods: Amplification of reference gene primers was used by the study to estimate nucleated cell counts. Assay: immunoSEQ multiplex PCR; the TCRdb copy retains only in-frame clones and omits some. That table supplies the V and J calls and clone size; D and trimming were determined from the DNA. The sample shows about 66,000 clones, approximately 80% of them seen only once. This clonotype originated in a man in his sixties with acute or convalescent COVID-19. Material for sequencing was peripheral blood.

The CDR3 nucleotides read TGCGCCAGCAGCTTTAATCCGGCAGCCCAGGCGTCGTATGAAGCTTTCTTT. It is translated as CASSFNPAAQASYEAFF. This sequence joins TRBV5-1 and TRBJ1-1, with D unresolved. V lost 2 bases and J 7 bases, leaving 24 bases between the germline ends. The CDR3 loop spans 17 amino acids. Germline values: CDR1 SGHRS, CDR2 YFSETQ.